This TCR beta chain was recorded in a study of control samples from healthy donors and cancer patients (dated by TCRdb to the early 2020s). Concerning this clone itself: No cognate antigen has been identified for it. No much larger clone is present one base from it, and per-base qualities are unavailable.

The CDR3, cysteine through phenylalanine, is 16 amino acids long. The entry retains the CDR3 DNA only, 48 bases that are in frame from base 1. Via the germline V gene, CDR1 is SGHTA and CDR2 FQGNSA. V lost 3 bases and J lost 8 bases; the stretch between them is 17 bases long. Receptor amplification or capture employed the immunoSEQ multiplex PCR assay. TCRdb re-hosts the immuneACCESS table, in-frame sequences only. Its copies lack some clones; in the studies checked, an unresolved V gene accounts for under half of them, and the cause for the rest is not known. The sample table contains 70,000 to 80,000 clones; only one count was recorded for approximately 91% of them. The ten largest clonotypes hold 8% to 10% of the sample.

This TCR derives from a woman aged 45-60 years with colorectal cancer. Sequenced sample: PBMCs. This chain is built from TRBV7-2 and TRBJ1-6, with no D gene named confidently. The CDR3 loop reads CASSFVGRVIDSPLHF. DNA sequence: TGTGCCAGCAGCTTTGTGGGAAGGGTTATAGATTCACCCCTCCACTTT.